This T cell receptor beta chain was found in a study of response to subunit inactivated influenza vaccine. TCRdb processed the RT-PCR reads anew with MiXCR; each CDR3 protein has one entry. The sample consists of 400,000 to 550,000 distinct CDR3 sequences, 25% of them appearing once. Trimming at V came to 6 bases and at J to 11 bases, leaving 8 bases not matched to a gene. The CDR3 is 13 residues long. Germline CDR1 and CDR2: SNHLY and FYNNEI. This clonotype came up many times. V and J are TRBV2 and TRBJ2-1; 9 bases line up with TRBD2. The TCR was taken from a man in his fifties or sixties who received an inactivated influenza vaccine. Sequencing was performed on CD4+ T cells sorted from PBMCs, taken 4 to 6 days after vaccination. In DNA, the CDR3 is TGTGCCAGCAGGGGGGTTCTAGCGGGACAGCAGTTCTTC. Translation: CASRGVLAGQQFF.